A single sample is the source of the 27 T cell receptor beta chains below, sequenced in a study of early stage breast cancer tumors. Assay: immunoSEQ multiplex PCR; the TCRdb copy retains only in-frame clones and omits some. The sample consists of 50,000 to 65,000 clones, about 74% of them appearing once. Input material: blood. Every receptor here comes from a person aged 30 to 39 with breast cancer.

This chain joins TRBV4-1 and TRBJ2-1; TRBD2 agrees at 9 bases. V dropped 1 base and J dropped 4; count of bases not matched to a gene: 2. The CDR3 runs 15 residues. The germline V gene has CDR1 MGHRA and CDR2 YSYEKL. The CDR3 spells CASSQGLAGYNEQFF. The CDR3 DNA follows: TGCGCCAGCAGCCAAGGTCTAGCGGGGTACAATGAGCAGTTCTTC.

Details on this clone: This CDR3 is also generated by other DNA sequences in the sample. The chain employs TRBV25-1 and TRBJ1-1; a possible D gene is TRBD1 (5 bases). Germline assignment: CDR1 MGHDK and CDR2 SYGVNS. The CDR3 covers 13 residues. Deletions cut 6 bases from V and 1 base from J, with 9 bases between. The CDR3 DNA sequence: TGTGCCAGCAGCGCCCAGGGGAACACTGAAGCTTTCTTT. Translated, it gives CASSAQGNTEAFF.

This clone has just one count. This sequence joins TRBV18 and TRBJ1-2, with a tentative D call TRBD1 (5 bases). CDR1 is KGHSH, CDR2 LQKENI, per germline. V was trimmed by 2 bases and J by 4 bases, leaving 11 bases between them. This CDR3 contains 14 residues. The CDR3 DNA reads as TGTGCCAGCTCACCAGCAGGGAAGATCTATGGCTACACCTTC. It encodes CASSPAGKIYGYTF.

This clone was seen only a few times. The V gene is TRBV7-2, the J gene TRBJ1-2; 7 bases map to TRBD1. Looked up from germline, CDR1 is SGHTA and CDR2 is FQGNSA. Trimming removed 4 bases from V and 6 bases from J; junction bases left unmatched: 5. This CDR3 is 13 amino acids long. Here the CDR3 DNA reads TGTGCCAGCAGCTCACAGGGGAGTAATGGCTACACCTTC. Amino acids: CASSSQGSNGYTF.

V and J are TRBV4-2 and TRBJ2-7; the D gene is possibly TRBD1 (6 bases). The germline V gene encodes CDR1 LGHNA and CDR2 YNFKEQ. CDR3 length equals 21 residues. V was trimmed by 4 bases and J by 2 bases, leaving 33 bases between them. CDR3 nucleotide sequence: TGTGCCAGCAGCCCAAGGTCATTTACGGGACATGACGGGTACTTTCCCTACGAGCAGTACTTC. Encoded protein: CASSPRSFTGHDGYFPYEQYF.

The V and J genes are TRBV19 and TRBJ1-1; D ambiguous. CDR3 size: 13 residues. V lost 7 bases and J lost 7, with 16 bases in between. Germline V gene data show CDR1 as LNHDA and CDR2 as SQIVND (reference sequence). The CDR3 loop reads CASNPLPGGEAFF. CDR3 nucleotides: TGTGCCAGTAACCCTCTACCGGGCGGTGAAGCTTTCTTT.

The genes are TRBV11-2 and TRBJ1-3, with TRBD1 as a possible D gene (5 bases). Trimming left V 6 bases short and J 1 base short, with 13 bases between. CDR1 SGHAT and CDR2 FQNNGV come from the germline V gene. The CDR3 is 15 residues long. In DNA, the CDR3 is TGTGCCAGCAGTTACGAGGGACTATCTGGAAACACCATATATTTT. Amino acids: CASSYEGLSGNTIYF.

This chain connects TRBV7-6 to TRBJ1-6; 7 bases match TRBD1. Per the germline V gene, CDR1 is SGHVS and CDR2 is FNYEAQ. The CDR3 consists of 17 residues. The J segment lost 0 bases and the V segment lost 4 bases, leaving 6 bases of the junction unmatched. The CDR3 nucleotides are TGTGCCAGCAGCTCCCTGGACAGGAGCTCCTATAATTCACCCCTCCACTTT. Its protein product is CASSSLDRSSYNSPLHF.

The chain combines TRBV7-7 with TRBJ2-1; 7 bases map to TRBD2. The germline V gene has CDR1 SSHAT and CDR2 FNYEAQ (reference sequence). The CDR3 has 14 amino acids. Trimming took 1 base from V and 9 from J; bases not matched to a gene: 6. The CDR3 DNA reads as TGTGCCAGCAGCTTAGGTCCGGGGGGTGGTGAGCAGTTCTTC. This gives the protein CASSLGPGGGEQFF.

J is TRBJ2-3 and V is TRBV7-6, with D possibly TRBD1 on 6 matching bases. Trimming stripped 4 bases from V and 4 bases from J, with 15 bases between. The CDR3 sequence is 15 residues long. CDR1 is SGHVS and CDR2 is FNYEAQ in the germline V gene. The CDR3 spells CASSYTTGAADTQYF. CDR3 coding DNA: TGTGCCAGCAGCTACACGACAGGAGCCGCAGATACGCAGTATTTT. Looking up the rest from reference TRBV7-6 and TRBJ2-3 gives the full variable domain: GAGVSQSPRYKVTKRGQDVALRCDPISGHVSLYWYRQALGQGPEFLTYFNYEAQQDKSGLPNDRFSAERPEGSISTLTIQRTEQRDSAMYRCASSYTTGAADTQYFGPGTRLTVL.

The V gene is TRBV7-8, the J gene TRBJ2-5; no clear D. In germline, CDR1 is SGHVS, CDR2 FQNEAQ. V shed 1 base and J shed 7 bases, with 13 bases lying between them. The CDR3 contains 14 residues. The CDR3 bases are TGTGCCAGCAGCTTAGACCCCTCAGTAGGGACCCAGTACTTC. Its protein is CASSLDPSVGTQYF. Filled out from reference TRBV7-8 and TRBJ2-5, the complete variable domain reads GAGVSQSPRYKVAKRGQDVALRCDPISGHVSLFWYQQALGQGPEFLTYFQNEAQLDKSGLPSDRFFAERPEGSVSTLKIQRTQQEDSAVYLCASSLDPSVGTQYFGPGTRLLVL.

This clone showed up just a few times. V usage is TRBV7-9 and J usage is TRBJ2-7; 8 positions match TRBD1. This CDR3 is built from 13 residues. Germline V lookup: CDR1 SEHNR, CDR2 FQNEAQ (reference sequence). V gave up 5 bases and J gave up 5 bases; unmatched junction bases: 5. The CDR3: CASSLGQGHEQYF. The CDR3 DNA reads as TGTGCCAGCAGCCTAGGACAGGGCCACGAGCAGTACTTC.

The chain links TRBV7-2 to TRBJ1-5; possible D gene TRBD1, 6 bases. The CDR3 loop spans 15 amino acids. The germline CDR1 and CDR2 sequences are SGHTA and FQGNSA. The V gene lost 1 base and the J gene lost 1 base, with 8 bases spanning the gap. The CDR3 DNA reads as TGTGCCAGCAGCTTAGGGGGGGCCAGCAATCAGCCCCAGCATTTT. It encodes CASSLGGASNQPQHF.

The chain links TRBV19 to TRBJ1-6; no clear D. Germline loops: CDR1 LNHDA, CDR2 SQIVND (reference sequence). This CDR3 spans 13 amino acids. Trimming left V 7 bases short and J 10 bases short, with 14 bases between. The DNA of the CDR3 is TGTGCCAGTAAATGGGAGGCGCAATCACCCCTCCACTTT. Amino acids: CASKWEAQSPLHF. Full variable domain (remainder filled in from reference TRBV19 and TRBJ1-6): DGGITQSPKYLFRKEGQNVTLSCEQNLNHDAMYWYRQDPGQGLRLIYYSQIVNDFQKGDIAEGYSVSREKKESFPLTVTSAQKNPTAFYLCASKWEAQSPLHFGNGTRLTVT.

The chain recombines TRBV9 with TRBJ1-6, with a tentative D call TRBD1 (5 bases). V lost 3 bases, J lost 7 bases, and 14 bases lay in between. The germline gives CDR1 SGDLS, CDR2 YYNGEE. This CDR3 is built from 15 residues. DNA of the CDR3: TGTGCCAGCAGCGCCGGGGCTGAGGGAAATTCACCCCTCCACTTT. It translates to CASSAGAEGNSPLHF.

V and J are TRBV2 and TRBJ2-7; tentatively, D is TRBD2 (6 bases). The V gene lost 5 bases and the J gene lost 5 bases, with 13 bases spanning the gap. From germline, CDR1 is SNHLY and CDR2 FYNNEI. The CDR3 length is 13 residues. CDR3: CASSPMGRNEQYF. CDR3 DNA: TGTGCCAGCAGTCCCATGGGGAGGAACGAGCAGTACTTC.

The chain has TRBV5-1 and TRBJ2-1, with 11 positions matching TRBD2. Losses at the gene ends were 0 bases for V and 3 bases for J; bases not matched to a gene: 8. There are 18 residues in the CDR3. CDR1 is SGHRS and CDR2 is YFSETQ in the germline V gene. CDR3 loop: CASSLGGTSGHLYNEQFF. The CDR3, as DNA: TGCGCCAGCAGCTTGGGTGGGACTAGCGGACATCTCTACAATGAGCAGTTCTTC.

The chain recombines TRBV6-1 with TRBJ2-7; 14 bases map to TRBD2. CDR3 length equals 19 residues. CDR1 MNHNS and CDR2 SASEGT come from the germline V gene. The V and J ends lost 4 bases and 4 bases, in that order; junction bases with no gene match: 15. In DNA form, the CDR3 reads TGTGCCAGCAGTGTAGGCGCTGTAGGACTAGCGGGAGGTAGATACGAGCAGTACTTC. Amino acids: CASSVGAVGLAGGRYEQYF.

This clone was recorded once. The chain recombines TRBV7-6 with TRBJ2-1, with no clear D. The CDR3 totals 15 residues. Germline CDR1 and CDR2: SGHVS and FNYEAQ. V gave up 1 base and J gave up 4 bases, with 11 bases separating them. The CDR3 DNA reads TGTGCCAGCAGCTTAGTAGACCCCCCGTACAATGAGCAGTTCTTC. Its protein is CASSLVDPPYNEQFF.

The rearrangement uses TRBV10-2 and TRBJ2-6, with TRBD1 identical over 8 bases. The CDR3 extends over 15 amino acids. CDR1 is WSHSY, CDR2 SAAADI, per germline. The V segment lost 11 bases and the J segment 2 bases; nucleotides outside the gene matches: 8. CDR3 amino acids: CAGQGVGAGANVLTF. DNA of the CDR3: TGCGCCGGACAGGGTGTAGGGGCTGGGGCCAACGTCCTGACTTTC.

This clone came up a few times. The rearrangement joins TRBV18 to TRBJ1-5, with TRBD1 matching over 10 bases. The J segment lost 1 base and the V segment lost 3 bases, leaving 3 bases of the junction unmatched. The CDR3 contains 16 residues. The germline gives CDR1 KGHSH, CDR2 LQKENI. The CDR3 is CASSPEGQGSNQPQHF. The CDR3 DNA sequence: TGTGCCAGCTCACCGGAGGGACAGGGGAGCAATCAGCCCCAGCATTTT.

This chain uses TRBV19 with TRBJ2-7; D is perhaps TRBD1 (6 bases). The germline V gene encodes CDR1 LNHDA and CDR2 SQIVND (reference sequence). CDR3 length: 14 residues. Between the trimmed V and J ends, which lost 5 bases and 2 bases, there was a span of 13 bases. The CDR3 protein is CASSFNRDTYEQYF. The CDR3 coding sequence is TGTGCCAGTAGTTTCAACCGGGACACCTACGAGCAGTACTTC.

The chain joins TRBV28 to TRBJ2-5, with a weak D call TRBD1 (5 bases). The CDR3 is 13 residues long. The germline CDR1 and CDR2 sequences are MDHEN and SYDVKM. V lost 5 bases, J lost 7 bases, and 14 bases lay in between. The CDR3 loop is CASSLRVPLTQYF. The CDR3 region has the DNA TGTGCCAGCAGTCTCAGGGTACCCTTGACCCAGTACTTC.

There are a few counts of this clone. The rearrangement uses TRBV29-1 and TRBJ1-5; D may be TRBD1 (6 bases). The germline V gene has CDR1 SQVTM and CDR2 ANQGSEA. Trimming left V 4 bases short and J 6 bases short, with 10 bases between. CDR3 length: 12 amino acids. This CDR3 reads CSVGQGSQPQHF. As DNA, the CDR3 is TGCAGCGTTGGCCAGGGGAGTCAGCCCCAGCATTTT.

By share, this clone ranks as medium-sized. V usage is TRBV5-5 and J usage is TRBJ1-2; tentative D call: TRBD1 (5 bases). The CDR3 runs to 15 residues. The V and J ends lost 2 bases and 8 bases respectively, with 19 bases between them. Looked up from germline, CDR1 is SGHKS and CDR2 is YYEKEE (reference sequence). CDR3 sequence reads: CASSFGQGLVQGYTF. CDR3 sequence (DNA): TGTGCCAGCAGCTTTGGGCAGGGCCTCGTTCAGGGCTACACCTTC.

The chain employs TRBV19 and TRBJ2-3, with D maybe TRBD2 (5 bases). Germline V gives CDR1 LNHDA, CDR2 SQIVND (reference sequence). The V and J ends lost 4 bases and 0 bases respectively, with 14 bases between them. This CDR3 has 16 amino acids. As DNA, the CDR3 is TGTGCCAGTAGTACAAACAGCCGACTAAGCACAGATACGCAGTATTTT. It yields the protein CASSTNSRLSTDTQYF.

The chain couples TRBV18 to TRBJ1-1; 7 nucleotides align to TRBD1. Germline V CDR1 and CDR2: KGHSH, LQKENI. The junction had 12 bases not matched to a gene; V was cut back by 2 bases and J by 3 bases. The CDR3 runs 17 residues. The DNA for the CDR3 is TGTGCCAGCTCACCAAGCAGGGGGGCCAGGGGGGACACTGAAGCTTTCTTT. This codes for CASSPSRGARGDTEAFF.